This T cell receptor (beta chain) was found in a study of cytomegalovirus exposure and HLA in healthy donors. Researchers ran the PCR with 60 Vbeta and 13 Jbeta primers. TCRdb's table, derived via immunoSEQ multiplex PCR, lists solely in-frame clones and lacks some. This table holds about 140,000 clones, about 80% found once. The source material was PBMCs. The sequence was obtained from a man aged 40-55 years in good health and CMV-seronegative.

The CDR3 spells CATSNGTRAKNIQYF. The CDR3, as DNA: TGTGCCACCAGCAATGGCACAAGAGCCAAAAACATTCAGTACTTC. The rearrangement links TRBV15 to TRBJ2-4; D is uncertain. The CDR3 has 15 amino acids. Germline CDR1 and CDR2: LNHNV and YYDKDF (reference sequence). Trimming removed 4 bases at V and 0 bases at J, with 10 bases between. Full variable domain (outside the CDR3, taken from reference TRBV15 and TRBJ2-4): DAMVIQNPRYQVTQFGKPVTLSCSQTLNHNVMYWYQQKSSQAPKLLFHYYDKDFNNEADTPDNFQSRRPNTSFCFLDIRSPGLGDTAMYLCATSNGTRAKNIQYFGAGTRLSVL.